This TCR beta chain was sequenced for a study of cytomegalovirus exposure and HLA in healthy donors. PCR was performed using 60 Vbeta and 13 Jbeta primers. Assay used: immunoSEQ multiplex PCR; TCRdb lists only in-frame clones, some missing. This sample has 150,000 to 200,000 clones; approximately 84% occur once, and the top ten carry approximately 2.4%. J was trimmed by 4 bases and V by 5 bases; bases with no gene match: 12. Per the germline V gene, CDR1 is SGHTA and CDR2 is FQGNSA. The CDR3 has 16 residues. Specimen: PBMCs. J is TRBJ2-7 and V is TRBV7-2; TRBD1 agrees at 9 bases. This receptor was obtained from a woman aged 45-60 years in good health and CMV-seropositive. CDR3 bases: TGTGCCAGCAGCCTACCACAGGGGGCCATCCAGTACGAGCAGTACTTC. Translated: CASSLPQGAIQYEQYF.